The clone carrying this T cell receptor (beta chain) has ten or more counts. The target antigen is unknown. TCRdb recomputed calls from the reads with MiXCR, one row per CDR3 protein. Counted here are more than 75,000 distinct CDR3 sequences, around 3.4% occurring once; the ten biggest clones make up about 4.6%. V dropped 2 bases and J dropped 3 bases, with 11 bases sitting between them. Germline values: CDR1 SGDLS, CDR2 YYNGEE. There are 15 residues in the CDR3. The sample originates from a study of T cell repertoires in cytomegalovirus infection. Study results and caveats: Accumulated public TCR beta family frequency recognized individuals carrying CMV together with the relevant HLA.

The chain couples TRBV9 to TRBJ1-4; TRBD1 is a possible D gene (5 bases). Sequenced sample: PBMCs. This receptor was identified in a human donor in good health (CMV status not recorded). Some clones in this sample may be carry-over from other donors' samples. The CDR3 region is CASSVSGTPNEKLFF. Here the CDR3 DNA reads TGTGCCAGCAGCGTTTCCGGGACCCCTAATGAAAAACTGTTTTTT.